This is a list of T cell receptor beta chains from one sample in a study of CXCR3-negative and CXCR3-positive naive CD8 T cells. From the 5' RACE reads, TCRdb lists one entry per CDR3 protein and no DNA. The table gives over 50,000 distinct CDR3 sequences; the top ten clones make up roughly 0.73% of it. Sequencing input: naive CXCR3+ CD8+ T cells from blood. Source of these receptors: a human donor in good health. Some clones in this sample may be carry-over from other donors' samples. CDR3s include the opening cysteine and the closing phenylalanine or tryptophan.

TRBJ2-7 | TRBV20-1 | CSARDRATYEQYF
TRBJ2-1 | TRBV12-5 | CASGLFGINNEQFF
TRBJ1-2 | TRBV12-3/TRBV12-4 | CASSLGGLNYGYTF
TRBJ2-7 | TRBV4-3 | CASSPDRGLAYEQYF
TRBJ2-1 | TRBV12-3/TRBV12-4 | CASSFFGTGNYNEQFF
TRBJ2-4 | TRBV10-3 | CATSGREALAKNIQYF
TRBJ2-1 | TRBV12-3/TRBV12-4 | CASSSSGTGRDEQFF
TRBJ1-2 | TRBV4-3 | CASSPSLPALVYGYTF
TRBJ1-1 | TRBV2 | CASSEPGQGHGNTEAFF
TRBJ1-2 | TRBV10-1 | CASSESEDRGYTF
TRBJ2-6 | TRBV11-2 | CASSWGTGGSGANVLTF
TRBJ2-7 | TRBV11-2 | CASSLETKSSYEQYF
TRBJ1-5 | TRBV2 | CAIDGGGNQPQHF
TRBJ2-2 | TRBV11-2 | CASSRPPGLSNTGELFF
TRBJ2-7 | TRBV11-2 | CASRRGGLTYEQYF
TRBJ1-1 | TRBV4-3 | CASSQDRSLMNTEAFF
TRBJ2-1 | TRBV20-1 | CSASAPGAPWWSPEQFF
TRBJ2-7 | TRBV29-1 | CSVDLGGNEQYF
TRBJ2-5 | TRBV28 | CASSSYYQDQGVETQYF
TRBJ1-2 | TRBV29-1 | CSTSPGGAFYGYTF
TRBJ2-7 | TRBV18 | CASSPPGRNSYEQYF
TRBJ2-6 | TRBV7-6 | CASSLVKDSGANALTF
TRBJ2-2 | TRBV15 | CATSSDREWRELFF
TRBJ2-5 | TRBV7-9 | CASSSDRGQENQYF